This T cell receptor beta chain was obtained from a study of cytomegalovirus exposure and HLA in healthy donors. General study points: It was in a later analysis that TCR association rates were seen to vary by HLA locus, highest for DRB1 and lowest for HLA-C. The likely origin of a cluster of highly shared sequence variants was a sequencing artifact.

The CDR3 is 16 residues long. CDR1 and CDR2 from the germline V gene are MNHNS and SASEGT. V gave up 2 bases and J gave up 8 bases, with 16 bases separating them. The donors were healthy bone marrow donors. This PCR relied on a set of 60 Vbeta primers and 13 Jbeta primers. Clones were sequenced by immunoSEQ multiplex PCR, and TCRdb holds only the in-frame ones, with some missing. Of fewer than 95,000 clones listed, about 74% are singletons. Turning to this clone: What it recognizes is unknown.

The specimen sequenced was PBMCs. The J gene is TRBJ1-6, the V gene TRBV6-1, with D perhaps matching TRBD1 (6 bases). This clonotype was obtained from a man in his forties or fifties in good health and CMV-seronegative. CDR3 nucleotide sequence: TGTGCCAGCAGTGAATACGGCAGGGGATCTGATTCACCCCTCCACTTT. This codes for CASSEYGRGSDSPLHF.